This TCR beta chain is drawn from a study of human T cells and chemical hapten exposure. Study-wide background: On the upper back, patch tests were applied with 0.01% DPC and read at 6 days. Study results and caveats: Expanded TCRs produced significantly more large CDR3 similarity clusters than controls did. TCRs at high frequency, those above 1 in 1000, did not change with DPC sensitization.

The sample holds many counts of this clonotype. The target antigen is unknown. Each CDR3 protein is one row after TCRdb ran MiXCR on the RACE reads. The sample has tens of thousands of distinct CDR3 sequences, roughly a tenth seen once. The germline V gene encodes CDR1 SQVTM and CDR2 ANQGSEA. The CDR3 spans 10 residues. V gave up 6 bases and J gave up 5 bases, with 7 bases separating them. Sample time point: patch test 2, 6 weeks after DPC sensitization. Treatment: therapeutic diphenylcyclopropenone sensitization with weekly scalp DPC. This clonotype originated in a man aged 25 to 45 with alopecia areata. Some clones in this sample may be carry-over from other donors' samples. The specimen comprised whole blood, sampled in connection with sensitization to the hapten diphenylcyclopropenone (DPC). J is TRBJ1-2 and V is TRBV29-1, with D unclear. CDR3 DNA sequence: TGCAGCGTGTTTATTTATGGCTACACCTTC. Its translation: CSVFIYGYTF. The complete variable domain, with remaining parts taken from reference TRBV29-1 and TRBJ1-2, reads SAVISQKPSRDICQRGTSLTIQCQVDSQVTMMFWYRQQPGQSLTLIATANQGSEATYESGFVIDKFPISRPNLTFSTLTVSNMSPEDSSIYLCSVFIYGYTFGSGTRLTVV.